This T cell receptor beta chain is drawn from a study of T cell clones after liver transplantation. Overall study context: Immunosuppression withdrawal was tried within 2 years after liver transplantation in this trial.

Study outcomes and limitations: Circulating graft-donor-reactive CD4 TCRbeta sequences fell significantly post-transplant in most of the 8 subjects.

TCRdb's copy holds only in-frame clones and misses some; the assay was immunoSEQ multiplex PCR. The table has tens of thousands of clones, 71% seen once. Germline assignment: CDR1 MGHRA and CDR2 YSYEKL. V was pared by 1 base and J by 7 bases, with 9 bases of the junction left unmatched. The length of the CDR3 is 17 residues. In the case of this clone: Its antigen is not known.

The V gene is TRBV4-1, the J gene TRBJ1-6; 8 nucleotides line up with TRBD1. The TCR originated in a human donor who received a liver transplant. The specimen was CD4+ T cells from blood, collected before liver transplant. CDR3 in amino acids: CASSQGRARGPNSPLHF. CDR3 nucleotide sequence: TGCGCCAGCAGCCAAGGACGGGCCAGGGGGCCCAATTCACCCCTCCACTTT.